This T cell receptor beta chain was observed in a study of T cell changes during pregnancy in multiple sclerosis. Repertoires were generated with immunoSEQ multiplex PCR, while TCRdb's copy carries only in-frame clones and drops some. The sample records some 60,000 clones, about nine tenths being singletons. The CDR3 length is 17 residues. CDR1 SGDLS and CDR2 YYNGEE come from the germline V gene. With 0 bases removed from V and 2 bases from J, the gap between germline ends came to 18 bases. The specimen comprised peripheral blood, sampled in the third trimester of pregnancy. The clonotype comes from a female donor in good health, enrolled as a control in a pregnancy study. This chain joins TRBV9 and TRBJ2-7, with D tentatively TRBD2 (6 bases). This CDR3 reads CASSVALAGTPPYEQYF. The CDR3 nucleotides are TGTGCCAGCAGCGTAGCTCTCGCAGGGACTCCCCCCTACGAGCAGTACTTC.